Following are 5 T cell receptor beta chains from one sample sequenced in a study of T cells in Graves' hyperthyroidism and ophthalmopathy. Amplification targeted TCR beta CDR3 regions from RNA transcripts. First-round RT-PCR targeting the TCR CDR3 was performed with the HTBI primer set. One entry per CDR3 protein results from TCRdb running MiXCR on the multiplex PCR reads. The sample lists roughly 380,000 distinct CDR3 sequences; roughly an eighth were seen once. Material for sequencing was blood. The receptor source for this set is a woman aged 18-29 years with Graves' hyperthyroidism.

This clonotype was counted ten times or more. V and J are TRBV10-1 and TRBJ2-5, with D unclear. The V gene's germline CDR1 is WNHNN and CDR2 SYGVQD (reference sequence). Trimming pared 2 bases from V and 1 base from J, leaving 11 bases between. This CDR3 has 15 residues. As DNA, the CDR3 is TGCGCCAGCAGTGAGGGGCAGAACCTCCAAGAGACCCAGTACTTC. Its translation: CASSEGQNLQETQYF.

DNA of the CDR3: TGTGCCAGCTTCGGGACAGGGAACACCGGGGAGCTGTTTTTT. Amino acids: CASFGTGNTGELFF. The gene calls are TRBV2 and TRBJ2-2; 8 nucleotides agree with TRBD1. With 8 bases clipped from V and 1 base from J, the junction kept 3 bases outside the gene matches. Germline-derived CDR1 and CDR2 are SNHLY and FYNNEI. The CDR3 spans 14 residues.

On this clonotype: Its ends do not fully match the called genes, so a read error is possible. The genes are TRBV18 and TRBJ2-1, with 11 bases lining up with TRBD2. CDR3 length: 17 residues. The V gene's germline CDR1 is KGHSH and CDR2 LQKENI. CDR3 coding DNA: TGTGCCGGCTCACCCGCTCTAGCGGGAGGAGGAGACAATGAGCAGTTCTTC. Translation: CAGSPALAGGGDNEQFF.

There are many counts of this clonotype. The chain joins TRBV10-1 to TRBJ2-1; the match to TRBD2 covers 10 bases. This CDR3 is built from 16 residues. The germline V gene encodes CDR1 WNHNN and CDR2 SYGVQD (reference sequence). V lost 0 bases to trimming and J lost 7 bases; unmatched junction nucleotides: 6. In DNA form, the CDR3 reads TGCGCCAGCAGTGAGTCGGCTAGCGGGAGATGGAATGAGCAGTTCTTC. Protein product: CASSESASGRWNEQFF.

At least ten counts were recorded for this clonotype. The rearrangement links TRBV7-2 to TRBJ1-5, with unresolved D. Deletions cut 2 bases from V and 4 bases from J, with 9 bases between. The CDR3 extends over 14 amino acids. The germline gives CDR1 SGHTA, CDR2 FQGNSA. This CDR3 is CASSLSGKNQPQHF. CDR3 nucleotides: TGTGCCAGCAGCTTATCCGGTAAAAATCAGCCCCAGCATTTT.